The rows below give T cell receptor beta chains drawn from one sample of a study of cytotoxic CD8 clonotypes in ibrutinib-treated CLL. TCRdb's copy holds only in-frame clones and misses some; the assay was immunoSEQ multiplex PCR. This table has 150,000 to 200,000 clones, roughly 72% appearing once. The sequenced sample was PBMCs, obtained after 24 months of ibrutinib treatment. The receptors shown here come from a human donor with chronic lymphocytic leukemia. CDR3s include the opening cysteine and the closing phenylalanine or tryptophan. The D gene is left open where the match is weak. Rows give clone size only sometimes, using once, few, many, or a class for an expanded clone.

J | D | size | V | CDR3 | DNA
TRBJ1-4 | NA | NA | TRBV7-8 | CASSLTVGATNEKLFF | TGTGCCAGCAGCTTGACCGTGGGGGCAACTAATGAAAAACTGTTTTTT
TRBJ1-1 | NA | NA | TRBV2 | CASSVGSRTEAFF | TGTGCCAGCAGTGTCGGGTCCCGCACTGAAGCTTTCTTT
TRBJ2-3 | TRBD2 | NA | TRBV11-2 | CASSTGLAGITDTQYF | TGTGCCAGCAGCACGGGACTAGCGGGAATCACAGATACGCAGTATTTT
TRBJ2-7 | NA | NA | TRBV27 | CASSSDGVSYEQYF | TGTGCCAGCAGTTCGGACGGAGTTTCCTACGAGCAGTACTTC
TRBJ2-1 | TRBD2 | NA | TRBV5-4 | CASSSQRGSSYNEQFF | TGTGCCAGCAGCTCCCAGCGGGGAAGCTCCTACAATGAGCAGTTCTTC
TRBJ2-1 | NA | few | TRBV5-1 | CASSFGPTNEQFF | TGCGCCAGCAGCTTTGGACCTACCAATGAGCAGTTCTTC
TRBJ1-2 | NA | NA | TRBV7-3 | CASSYGPNYGYTF | TGTGCCAGCAGCTACGGGCCTAACTATGGCTACACCTTC
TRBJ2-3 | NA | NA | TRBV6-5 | CASRPRGKRTDTQYF | TGTGCCAGCAGACCCCGGGGGAAAAGGACAGATACGCAGTATTTT
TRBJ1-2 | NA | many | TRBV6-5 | CASSQVDTPFYGYTF | TGTGCCAGCAGCCAGGTGGACACCCCCTTCTATGGCTACACCTTC
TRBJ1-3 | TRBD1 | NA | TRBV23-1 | CASSQSLDRDGNTIYF | TGCGCCAGCAGTCAATCCCTGGACAGGGACGGAAACACCATATATTTT
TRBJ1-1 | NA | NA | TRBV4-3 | CASSQEQYNTEAFF | TGCGCCAGCAGCCAAGAACAGTATAACACTGAAGCTTTCTTT
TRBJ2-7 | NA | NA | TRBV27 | CASSPRGSYEQYF | TGTGCCAGCAGCCCTAGGGGGTCGTACGAGCAGTACTTC
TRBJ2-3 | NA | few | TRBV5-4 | CASSLYSALLRVDTQYF | TGTGCCAGCAGCTTGTATTCGGCTCTCCTACGGGTAGATACGCAGTATTTT
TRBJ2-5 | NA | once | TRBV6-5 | CASSYYQGQLETQYF | TGTGCCAGCAGTTACTACCAGGGGCAGTTAGAGACCCAGTACTTC
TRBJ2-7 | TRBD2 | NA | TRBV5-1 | CASSRGAAGGAYEQYF | TGCGCCAGCAGTCGGGGAGCGGCGGGAGGAGCCTACGAGCAGTACTTC
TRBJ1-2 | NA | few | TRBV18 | CASSPTQGHIYGYTF | TGTGCCAGCTCACCAACACAGGGACACATCTATGGCTACACCTTC
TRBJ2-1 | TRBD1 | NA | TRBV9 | CASSRGQKVDNEQFF | TGTGCCAGCAGCCGGGGACAGAAGGTTGACAATGAGCAGTTCTTC
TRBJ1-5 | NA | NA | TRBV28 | CASRRGYNQPQHF | TGTGCCAGCAGACGAGGGTACAATCAGCCCCAGCATTTT